The source of this T cell receptor beta chain is a study of shared clonotypes between healthy human individuals (dated by TCRdb to about 2020). Regarding the complete study: The cohort included three men and a couple of women between 18 and 49 years of age. The study deeply sequenced blood TCR repertoires of about five healthy adults to estimate repertoire size and the extent of clonotype sharing between individuals. For each donor, three plates each were used for CD4 naive and CD4 memory, two plates were used for CD8 naive, and one plate was used for CD8 memory. Leukapheresis yielded between about 0.94 and 9 billion PBMCs per donor. Different laboratories and diverse techniques were used to prepare libraries and sequence TCR repertoires, to increase sequencing depth and limit assay-specific biases. Results and caveats for the whole study, not just this receptor: Pairwise subsampling indicated that sequencing depth was expected to affect the degree of clonotype sharing among donors. Only blood was sampled, and tissue TCR repertoires likely differ from those in blood. Naive subsets generally had larger estimated clonotype richness than memory subsets did. Compared with non-shared clonotypes, the clonotypes found in all four sorted-subset donors had higher generation probabilities. Incomplete sequencing was indicated by rarefaction of sorted-subset datasets, despite the large sequencing depth. The small number of donors limited the genetic and exposure-history diversity represented. Across a handful of donors, about 4.5% of naive CD4, approximately 3.6% of naive CD8, approximately 2.5% of memory CD4, and under 0.45% of memory CD8 clonotypes were shared.

Including cysteine and phenylalanine, the CDR3 has 15 amino acids. This entry keeps only the CDR3 DNA: 45 bases, framed from base 1. Taken from the germline V gene, the CDR1 and CDR2 loops are SNHLY and FYNNEI. Using the deep immunoSEQ assay, TCR CDR3 regions were amplified from genomic DNA by multiplex PCR. Extracted genomic DNA from each cell subset was distributed evenly across all wells of several immunoSEQ 96-well plates, and each plate was treated as a replicate. For sorted subsets, about 220 ng of genomic DNA, equivalent to 25,000 to 35,000 T cell genomes, went into each replicate PCR. Purified libraries were measured with a Qubit 3.0 fluorometer, size-checked on a Bioanalyzer 2100, and measured again with the KAPA Library Quantification kit. Every immunoSEQ 96-well plate was sequenced on a separate single-read 150-cycle Illumina NextSeq 550 flow cell. Turning to the authors' computational methods: Because only junctional sequences without quality scores were contained in the immunoSEQ output, filtering matching that applied to full-length reads could not be performed. Sequences were annotated with PyIR, a Python wrapper for IgBLAST v1.9, using IMGT germline references to assign V/J genes and CDR3. Reads with weak V/J assignments (E-value above 1e-6), missing CDR3, stop codons, out-of-frame junctions, or ambiguous translated residues were removed. V3J clonotypes were defined as sequences sharing the same inferred V gene, J gene, and CDR3 amino acid sequence. Percentage overlap between repertoires was calculated by dividing the number of shared unique clonotypes by the size of the smaller repertoire. Richness of each repertoire was evaluated using RTK rarefaction, the Chao1 estimator, and Recon v2.1 estimates of unobserved clonotypes. Generation probabilities for all TCRbeta clonotypes obtained by the gDNA method from a handful of donors were computed using OLGA. Here the immuneACCESS table is served through TCRdb, limited to in-frame sequences with V and J called. Missing clones are a known gap in these copies; in checked studies unresolved V genes cover under half, and the rest lacks a known reason. D and trimming were read from the DNA, whereas the V and J calls and clone size are those reported in that table. This sample lists a few million clones; roughly 93% were detected once. In total, the top ten clones hold around 0.4% of the sample.

The donors were healthy, HIV-negative adults with no recently reported acute infections or vaccinations. Every donor was a Caucasian adult living in Nashville, Tennessee, USA. CD4+ T cells were enriched by magnetic negative selection; naive cells were then positively selected on CD45RA, and the negative fraction formed the memory subset. Blood was obtained by leukapheresis, after which PBMCs were separated by Ficoll-Histopaque density gradient centrifugation and cryopreserved in liquid nitrogen vapor phase. Analytical flow cytometry was used to check the purity and quantity of each magnetically sorted T cell population. Each sorted fraction had its genomic DNA isolated and then quantified by UV absorbance on a Nanodrop 2000c. Details on this clone: The antigen it binds to is not known. The germline gene is not matched at one end of the junction; a read error may be the cause.

The V and J segments used are TRBV2 and TRBJ2-2, with TRBD1 as a weak D call on 5 bases. The sequence derives from a man younger than 35 in good health. Some clones in this sample may be carry-over from other donors' samples. The source material was naive CD4+ T cells from PBMCs. The cell subset or site label of this sample denotes: CD45RA+ positively selected. In nucleotides, the sequence is TGTGCCAGCAGCGAAGAGGCGCTCAGGGCCGGGGAGCTGTTTTTT. It is translated as CASSEEALRAGELFF.